A single sample is the source of the 22 T cell receptor beta chains below, sequenced in a study of blood T cell repertoires in COVID-19. Assay: immunoSEQ multiplex PCR; the TCRdb copy retains only in-frame clones and omits some. Of approximately 30,000 clones listed, approximately 86% are singletons. Material for sequencing was peripheral blood. All receptors derive from a human donor in a cohort sampled during active COVID-19.

This chain links TRBV7-9 with TRBJ1-2; TRBD1 might be the D (5 bases). Germline values: CDR1 SEHNR, CDR2 FQNEAQ (reference sequence). The CDR3 extends over 15 amino acids. V gave up 5 bases and J gave up 4 bases, with 17 bases separating them. The DNA for the CDR3 is TGTGCCAGCAGCGTAGGGACGGACGGGGTCTATGGCTACACCTTC. This codes for CASSVGTDGVYGYTF.

The chain couples TRBV7-9 to TRBJ2-7, with D tentatively TRBD1 (6 bases). The CDR3 sequence is 14 residues long. V was pared by 8 bases and J by 5 bases, with 19 bases between. Germline CDR1 is SEHNR and CDR2 is FQNEAQ (reference sequence). CDR3 nucleotide sequence: TGTGCCAGCTCTCTCGCAGGGGTCGGGCACGAGCAGTACTTC. Translating it yields CASSLAGVGHEQYF.

This clone has only one observation. V gene TRBV19 combines with J gene TRBJ1-1; 7 nucleotides align to TRBD1. After removal of 5 bases from V and 3 bases from J, the junction contained 12 bases not matched to a gene. CDR1 and CDR2 from the germline V gene are LNHDA and SQIVND (reference sequence). This CDR3 is built from 16 residues. DNA of the CDR3: TGTGCCAGTAGTTCTCGCCTCAACAGGGGTGACACTGAAGCTTTCTTT. It encodes CASSSRLNRGDTEAFF.

CDR3 nucleotides: TGTGCCAGCAGCCTAGTGGGCGGGGGGCCAGCCTACGAGCAGTACTTC. This sequence encodes CASSLVGGGPAYEQYF. This chain connects TRBV27 to TRBJ2-7; 8 bases agree with TRBD2. This CDR3 has 16 residues. V shed 6 bases, J shed 2 bases, and the junction held 12 bases outside the gene matches. In germline, CDR1 is MNHEY, CDR2 SMNVEV (reference sequence).

The chain joins TRBV19 to TRBJ1-1; no reliable D call. This CDR3 spans 14 amino acids. Per the germline V gene, CDR1 is LNHDA and CDR2 is SQIVND (reference sequence). V lost 5 bases to trimming and J lost 6 bases, with 16 bases between them. CDR3 nucleotides: TGTGCCAGTAGTGCCCGAGTTTTGGAGCCTGAAGCTTTCTTT. It codes for CASSARVLEPEAFF.

This clone was counted a single time. The chain carries TRBV3-1 (or the pseudogene TRBV3-2) and TRBJ2-3; tentative D call: TRBD2 (5 bases). CDR1 is LGHDT and CDR2 is YNNKEL in the germline V gene (reference sequence). V lost 1 base and J lost 0, with 5 bases in between. The CDR3 sequence is 14 residues long. CDR3 sequence (DNA): TGTGCCAGCAGCCAAGGGACTAGCACAGATACGCAGTATTTT. Its translation: CASSQGTSTDTQYF.

This clone was observed once. CDR3 in amino acids: CASSIGGRAEAFF. Here the CDR3 DNA reads TGTGCCAGTAGTATTGGAGGGAGGGCTGAAGCTTTCTTT. The chain combines TRBV19 with TRBJ1-1; D gene ambiguous. The germline V gene has CDR1 LNHDA and CDR2 SQIVND (reference sequence). Trimming removed 3 bases from V and 6 bases from J, with 11 bases in between. The CDR3 has 13 amino acids.

The chain carries TRBV6-1 and TRBJ1-3; D may be TRBD1 (5 bases). CDR1 and CDR2 from the germline V gene are MNHNS and SASEGT. V was shortened by 4 bases and J by 3 bases, with 16 bases between the two germline ends. The CDR3 length is 16 residues. The CDR3 DNA is TGTGCCAGCAGTGGCGACAGAACCTTCCTTGGAAACACCATATATTTT. Its translation: CASSGDRTFLGNTIYF.

The chain couples TRBV19 to TRBJ1-6; the match to TRBD1 covers 9 bases. The V gene end was trimmed by 4 bases and the J gene end by 0 bases; junction bases not matched to a gene: 7. Germline CDR1 reads LNHDA; CDR2 reads SQIVND (reference sequence). The CDR3 sequence is 18 residues long. CDR3 sequence: CASSTRTGVFSYNSPLHF. In DNA form, the CDR3 reads TGTGCCAGTAGTACAAGGACAGGGGTATTCTCCTATAATTCACCCCTCCACTTT.

In this sample, this clone turned up once. This CDR3 is CASSRGGGSPLHF. CDR3 coding DNA: TGTGCCAGCAGCCGGGGGGGAGGTTCACCCCTCCACTTT. The chain combines TRBV11-2 with TRBJ1-6; a weak D match, TRBD1 (5 bases). Looked up from germline, CDR1 is SGHAT and CDR2 is FQNNGV. This CDR3 spans 13 amino acids. Trimming took 5 bases from V and 9 from J, leaving 11 bases between them.

This clone was counted only a few times. The V gene is TRBV7-9, the J gene TRBJ1-6; maybe TRBD1 (5 bases). Trimming removed 5 bases from V and 7 bases from J, with 15 bases in between. There are 15 residues in the CDR3. Germline V gene data show CDR1 as SEHNR and CDR2 as FQNEAQ (reference sequence). DNA of the CDR3: TGTGCCAGCAGCCCCCAGGATTCAGGGAATTCACCCCTCCACTTT. Translation: CASSPQDSGNSPLHF.

The V call is TRBV6-5, the J call TRBJ1-1; 8 bases agree with TRBD1. V lost 5 bases to trimming and J lost 1 base; unmatched junction nucleotides: 6. Germline CDR1 reads MNHEY; CDR2 reads SVGAGI. The CDR3 sequence is 15 residues long. The CDR3 spells CASSTDRGANTEAFF. The CDR3 DNA reads as TGTGCCAGCAGTACCGACAGGGGAGCGAACACTGAAGCTTTCTTT.

The chain combines TRBV9 with TRBJ2-7; no clear D gene. V gave up 0 bases and J gave up 6 bases, with 16 bases separating them. CDR3 length equals 15 residues. CDR1 SGDLS and CDR2 YYNGEE come from the germline V gene. The CDR3 sequence: CASSVGTVTLSEQYF. The DNA of the CDR3 is TGTGCCAGCAGCGTAGGTACAGTTACCTTGTCCGAGCAGTACTTC.

This chain uses TRBV4-1 with TRBJ1-5; 7 bases are shared with TRBD1. Germline trimming cut 1 base from V and 0 bases from J; bases unmatched to any gene: 3. The germline V gene encodes CDR1 MGHRA and CDR2 YSYEKL. The CDR3 extends over 16 amino acids. The CDR3 protein is CASSQVAGGSNQPQHF. The CDR3 region has the DNA TGCGCCAGCAGCCAAGTGGCAGGGGGTAGCAATCAGCCCCAGCATTTT.

This rearrangement joins TRBV10-3 to TRBJ2-3; D not certain. Between the trimmed V and J ends, which lost 1 base and 1 base, there was a span of 6 bases. The V gene's germline CDR1 is ENHRY and CDR2 SYGVKD. CDR3 length: 14 amino acids. CDR3 region: CAISELVGTDTQYF. The CDR3 DNA reads as TGTGCCATCAGTGAGTTAGTCGGCACAGATACGCAGTATTTT.

The chain couples TRBV7-3 to TRBJ2-1; TRBD2 matches 12 bases. J was trimmed by 1 base and V by 4 bases; bases with no gene match: 5. The CDR3 loop spans 17 amino acids. The germline V gene encodes CDR1 SGHTA and CDR2 FQGTGA. The CDR3 here is CASSSGLAGTSYNEQFF. Written as DNA, the CDR3 is TGTGCCAGCAGCTCCGGACTAGCGGGGACTTCCTACAATGAGCAGTTCTTC.

There are a few counts of this clone. The gene calls are TRBV7-9 and TRBJ2-5; D might be TRBD2 (5 bases). Trimming left V 3 bases short and J 2 bases short, with 10 bases between. The CDR3 consists of 14 residues. The germline gives CDR1 SEHNR, CDR2 FQNEAQ (reference sequence). CDR3 in DNA: TGTGCCAGCAGCTTCCCACTAGGGCAAGAGACCCAGTACTTC. Protein: CASSFPLGQETQYF.

This rearrangement joins TRBV3-1 (or the pseudogene TRBV3-2) to TRBJ2-2; possible D gene TRBD2, 5 bases. Trimming removed 8 bases from V and 6 bases from J, with 19 bases in between. The CDR3 is 15 amino acids. Germline loops: CDR1 LGHDT, CDR2 YNNKEL (reference sequence). The CDR3 coding sequence is TGTGCCAGCGAGGACTTGGGGAAGGACGCCGGGGAGCTGTTTTTT. Amino acid sequence: CASEDLGKDAGELFF.

This clone has just a few counts. The chain couples TRBV5-5 to TRBJ1-3; no reliable D call. The CDR3 loop spans 14 amino acids. The ends were cut back, 4 bases at V and 4 bases at J, with 12 bases in the middle. Germline V gene lookup returns CDR1 SGHKS and CDR2 YYEKEE (reference sequence). This CDR3 reads CASSTEPAGNTIYF. CDR3 coding DNA: TGTGCCAGCAGCACGGAGCCGGCCGGAAACACCATATATTTT.

V is TRBV20-1 and J is TRBJ1-4; unclear D gene. The germline gives CDR1 DFQATT, CDR2 SNEGSKA (reference sequence). Trimming left V 0 bases short and J 8 bases short, with 4 bases between. The CDR3 runs 11 residues. The CDR3 protein is CSARDMEKLFF. The CDR3 nucleotides are TGCAGTGCTAGAGATATGGAAAAACTGTTTTTT.

This clone was seen a few times. This rearrangement joins TRBV2 to TRBJ1-5, with 7 nucleotides matching TRBD1. The CDR3 loop spans 14 amino acids. The ends lost 4 bases at V and 8 bases at J; junction bases unmatched: 8. Germline V lookup: CDR1 SNHLY, CDR2 FYNNEI. The CDR3 loop reads CASSVNRGIEPQHF. The CDR3 nucleotides are TGTGCCAGCAGTGTAAACAGGGGTATCGAGCCCCAGCATTTT.

A single count supports this clone. The chain is built from TRBV27 and TRBJ1-1; D is unclear. The CDR3 has 13 residues. The germline gives CDR1 MNHEY, CDR2 SMNVEV (reference sequence). V lost 2 bases and J lost 2, with 6 bases in between. The CDR3 reads CASSLKLNTEAFF. In DNA form, the CDR3 reads TGTGCCAGCAGTTTAAAACTAAACACTGAAGCTTTCTTT.